This TCR beta chain was captured by sequencing in a study of blood T cell repertoires in COVID-19. Sequencing was performed with immunoSEQ multiplex PCR; in TCRdb, only in-frame clones are kept and a portion is missing. The table has tens of thousands of clones, around 93% seen once. CDR3 length: 14 amino acids. Per germline, CDR1 MNHNY and CDR2 SVGAGI (reference sequence). Trimming took off 9 bases at V and 6 bases at J, with 18 bases between the two ends. The material sequenced was peripheral blood. This TCR was sampled from a man aged 50 to 60 with acute or convalescent COVID-19. The V and J genes are TRBV6-6 and TRBJ2-1, with D perhaps matching TRBD1 (6 bases). For the CDR3, the DNA is TGTGCCAGTCAGACAGGAGCTGGGGGCAATGAGCAGTTCTTC. It translates to CASQTGAGGNEQFF.